Listed below are T cell receptor beta chains from one sample, sequenced in a study of blood T cell repertoires in COVID-19. Some clones are missing from TCRdb's copy, which holds only in-frame ones; the method was immunoSEQ multiplex PCR. The sample has 150,000 to 180,000 clones, 75% to 85% seen once. The sequenced material came from peripheral blood. The receptor set was obtained from a man aged 55 to 70 with acute or convalescent COVID-19. Each CDR3 is given with its conserved first and last residue. D genes are given only for firm matches. Size values are once, few and many counts, or a class for expanded clones, and some rows have none.

d_gene | j_gene | v_gene | abundance | CDR3nt | CDR3aa
. | TRBJ1-2 | TRBV3-1/TRBV3-2 | . | TGTGCCAGCAGCCAAGAGGTTACTTATGGCTACACCTTC | CASSQEVTYGYTF
TRBD1 | TRBJ2-7 | TRBV19 | once | TGTGCCAGTAGTATCGCCGGGACAGGGTCCTACGAGCAGTACTTC | CASSIAGTGSYEQYF
. | TRBJ1-2 | TRBV12-3/TRBV12-4 | few | TGTGCCAGCAGGGGGACTGTGAACTATGGCTACACCTTC | CASRGTVNYGYTF
. | TRBJ2-7 | TRBV5-6 | . | TGTGCCAGCAGCTTGGCCGGGGGTAGTACGGGAGAGCAGTACTTC | CASSLAGGSTGEQYF
. | TRBJ2-7 | TRBV5-6 | . | TGTGCCAGCAGCTTGGCCAGGCAGTACTACGAGCAGTACTTC | CASSLARQYYEQYF
TRBD1 | TRBJ2-5 | TRBV28 | once | TGTGCCAGCAGTCCTCCCCCTCATCCGGGACAGGGTCGCTTAGAGACCCAGTACTTC | CASSPPPHPGQGRLETQYF
. | TRBJ1-6 | TRBV2 | . | TGTGCCAGCAACGGAGACAGTAATAATTCACCCCTCCACTTT | CASNGDSNNSPLHF
TRBD1 | TRBJ1-6 | TRBV18 | once | TGTGCCAGCTCACCTTCGACAGGGGGGGGTTCACCCCTCCACTTT | CASSPSTGGGSPLHF
. | TRBJ1-1 | TRBV6-1 | few | TGTGCCAGCACCGTGGGGGGGCGGAACACTGAAGCTTTCTTT | CASTVGGRNTEAFF
. | TRBJ1-6 | TRBV11-2 | . | TGTGCCAGCAGCTTAGCGCCAGGGGTTAATTCACCCCTCCACTTT | CASSLAPGVNSPLHF
. | TRBJ1-2 | TRBV5-1 | . | TGCGCCAGCAGCTCCCAGGGTTTTTCCAATTATGGCTACACCTTC | CASSSQGFSNYGYTF
TRBD1 | TRBJ1-2 | TRBV7-2 | . | TGTGCCAGCAGCTTACAACCGGGACAGCTCTATGGCTACACCTTC | CASSLQPGQLYGYTF
TRBD1 | TRBJ2-2 | TRBV3-1/TRBV3-2 | few | TGTGCCAGCAGCTCGTCGGACAGGAGAACCGGGGAGCTGTTTTTT | CASSSSDRRTGELFF
TRBD2 | TRBJ2-3 | TRBV7-3 | . | TGTGCCAGCAGCTCCACACCCCAACTAGCGGGGGAAACAGATACGCAGTATTTT | CASSSTPQLAGETDTQYF
TRBD1 | TRBJ1-2 | TRBV6-5 | . | TGTGCCAGCGGAAACAGGGGACTCTATGGCTACACCTTC | CASGNRGLYGYTF
. | TRBJ2-1 | TRBV21-1 | once | TGTGCCAGCAGGAAGGACAGGATCAACTACAATGAGCAGTTCTTC | CASRKDRINYNEQFF
TRBD1 | TRBJ1-1 | TRBV6-5 | . | TGTGCCAGCAGTTACGGGACAGGGAGGTCCACTGAAGCTTTCTTT | CASSYGTGRSTEAFF
. | TRBJ2-5 | TRBV19 | . | TGTGCCAGTAGTACACAGGGCCAAGAGACCCAGTACTTC | CASSTQGQETQYF
. | TRBJ1-3 | TRBV11-2 | . | TGTGCCAGCAGCTCAGGTACCTCTGGAAACACCATATATTTT | CASSSGTSGNTIYF
. | TRBJ1-3 | TRBV6-5 | . | TGTGCCAGCAGTTACAACAGACACTCTGGAAACACCATATATTTT | CASSYNRHSGNTIYF
. | TRBJ2-3 | TRBV27 | . | TGTGCCAGCAGTTCCCTTAGCGTCGGTACGCAGTATTTT | CASSSLSVGTQYF
TRBD2 | TRBJ2-1 | TRBV24-1 | . | TGTGCCACCAGTGATTCGTCCGGGACTAGCGGCTCCTACAATGAGCAGTTCTTC | CATSDSSGTSGSYNEQFF
. | TRBJ1-1 | TRBV5-6 | . | TGTGCCAGCAGCTTGGTCGACAGGTCGAACACTGAAGCTTTCTTT | CASSLVDRSNTEAFF
TRBD2 | TRBJ2-5 | TRBV11-2 | . | TGTGCCAGCAGCGAAAGGGGGACTAGCCACGGCGGGACCCAGTACTTC | CASSERGTSHGGTQYF
TRBD1 | TRBJ2-1 | TRBV6-5 | . | TGTGCCAGCAGTCGTCCCGGGACAGGGATTGCGGAGCAGTTCTTC | CASSRPGTGIAEQFF
TRBD1 | TRBJ1-5 | TRBV19 | . | TGTGCCAGTAGCCCGGACAGGGCCCCTCAGCCCCAGCATTTT | CASSPDRAPQPQHF
. | TRBJ2-3 | TRBV5-1 | . | TGCGCCAGCAGCTTGGCAGGGTTTAGAACAGATACGCAGTATTTT | CASSLAGFRTDTQYF
TRBD1 | TRBJ2-3 | TRBV7-7 | once | TGTGCCAGCAGCTTGGGGACAGTAACTAGCACAGATACGCAGTATTTT | CASSLGTVTSTDTQYF
TRBD2 | TRBJ2-1 | TRBV19 | . | TGTGCCAGTAGTATCTCAAGCGGGAGGGTCTACAATGAGCAGTTCTTC | CASSISSGRVYNEQFF
TRBD1 | TRBJ1-6 | TRBV12-5 | once | TGTGCTAGTGGTCTCCAGGGGGCAAATTCACCCCTCCACTTT | CASGLQGANSPLHF
TRBD1 | TRBJ2-7 | TRBV3-1/TRBV3-2 | . | TGTGCCAGCAGCCCAGGGGGCTCCTACGAGCAGTACTTC | CASSPGGSYEQYF
. | TRBJ2-2 | TRBV5-1 | . | TGCGCCAGCAGCTTGGGCACTTCGAACACCGGGGAGCTGTTTTTT | CASSLGTSNTGELFF
. | TRBJ1-2 | TRBV6-5 | few | TGTGCCAGCAGACAGGGTAGCCACTATGGCTACACCTTC | CASRQGSHYGYTF
. | TRBJ1-1 | TRBV28 | . | TGTGCCAGCAGTTTGGAGATAGAAGCTTTCTTT | CASSLEIEAFF
TRBD2 | TRBJ2-4 | TRBV10-1 | . | TGCGCCAGCAGGGCAGATCGGGGGGTCCTGGCCAAAAACATTCAGTACTTC | CASRADRGVLAKNIQYF
. | TRBJ1-2 | TRBV27 | few | TGTGCCACCTGGGAACAAGGAAGCGGTGGTGGCTACACCTTC | CATWEQGSGGGYTF
. | TRBJ2-5 | TRBV11-1 | . | TGTGCCAGCAGCCCCGGACTTCTTGTCGGAGAGACCCAGTACTTC | CASSPGLLVGETQYF
TRBD1 | TRBJ1-3 | TRBV5-6 | . | TGTGCCGGCAGCTTGTTAACGGTCGACAGGGGAGGTGGAAACACCATATATTTT | CAGSLLTVDRGGGNTIYF
. | TRBJ1-2 | TRBV2 | . | TGTGCCAGCAGTGAAACAGGCCTCTATGGCTACACCTTC | CASSETGLYGYTF
TRBD1 | TRBJ1-1 | TRBV12-3/TRBV12-4 | . | TGTGCCAGCAGCCTCGGGACAGGGGAAGCTTTCTTT | CASSLGTGEAFF
TRBD1 | TRBJ1-1 | TRBV30 | . | TGTGCCTCACCCGGGACAGGGAGGATAACTGAAGCTTTCTTT | CASPGTGRITEAFF
. | TRBJ2-1 | TRBV6-2/TRBV6-3 | . | TGTGCCAGCAGTTCCCTTGGGGAGTCGGTGAATGAGCAGTTCTTC | CASSSLGESVNEQFF
. | TRBJ1-5 | TRBV6-1 | . | TGTGCCAGCAGTGAAGTTGACAGCCCCCAGCATTTT | CASSEVDSPQHF
. | TRBJ1-4 | TRBV7-2 | . | TGTGCCAGCAGCCCTTACAGGGAGGAAAAACTGTTTTTT | CASSPYREEKLFF
TRBD1 | TRBJ2-1 | TRBV11-1 | . | TGTGCCAGCAGCTTAGCGTCCGGGACAGGGGCCAATGAGCAGTTCTTC | CASSLASGTGANEQFF
. | TRBJ2-3 | TRBV11-2 | . | TGTGCCAGCAGCCACGGGACCGCCGGGAGTACGCAGTATTTT | CASSHGTAGSTQYF
TRBD1 | TRBJ2-7 | TRBV15 | . | TGTGCCACCAGCAGGGCAGGGACAGGGTGGAGGAACGAGCAGTACTTC | CATSRAGTGWRNEQYF
. | TRBJ1-1 | TRBV19 | . | TGTGCCAGTAGTTTCGGTCCTGCGAACACTGAAGCTTTCTTT | CASSFGPANTEAFF
. | TRBJ1-2 | TRBV2 | . | TGTGCCAGCAGTGAAAGGGGTTCGTCCGGATCCTATGGCTACACCTTC | CASSERGSSGSYGYTF
. | TRBJ1-1 | TRBV5-5 | . | TGTGCCAGCAGCTTGTTTTCCTACACTGAAGCTTTCTTT | CASSLFSYTEAFF
. | TRBJ2-7 | TRBV4-3 | . | TGCGCCAGCAGCCAAGAACAGGGCTACGAGCAGTACTTC | CASSQEQGYEQYF
TRBD1 | TRBJ2-6 | TRBV15 | . | TGTGCCACCAGCAGAGAAATTAAGGGACAGGTGCGCTCTGGGGCCAACGTCCTGACTTTC | CATSREIKGQVRSGANVLTF